The 16 T cell receptor beta chains below were found in one sample sequenced in a study of beta chain features in type 1 diabetes. Reverse transcribing all isolated RNA meant expressed TCRB transcripts were sequenced. Some clones are missing from TCRdb's copy, which holds only in-frame ones; the method was immunoSEQ multiplex PCR. The sample lists 860,000 or so clones, 15% to 20% occurring once. Sequenced: naive CD4+ T cells from blood. The receptor set was obtained from a woman between 18 and 29 years old in good health.

This clone was recorded a few times. The genes are TRBV10-3 and TRBJ1-2; maybe TRBD1 (6 bases). V lost 5 bases and J 7 bases, leaving 17 bases between the germline ends. The germline CDR1 and CDR2 sequences are ENHRY and SYGVKD. This CDR3 spans 14 amino acids. The CDR3 sequence is CAISPLGGTLGYTF. CDR3 in DNA: TGTGCCATCAGTCCTCTAGGGGGGACCCTTGGCTACACCTTC.

This clone has more than one count but fewer than ten. This chain links TRBV28 with TRBJ2-1; TRBD2 is a possible D gene (5 bases). The V gene's germline CDR1 is MDHEN and CDR2 SYDVKM. This CDR3 has 17 amino acids. Trimming cost V 2 bases and J 7 bases, with 21 bases left between them. The CDR3 protein is CASSLTVNSVSGNEQFF. Written as DNA, the CDR3 is TGTGCCAGCAGTTTAACGGTTAATAGCGTCAGTGGGAATGAGCAGTTCTTC.

This clone has more than one count but fewer than ten. The chain couples TRBV5-1 to TRBJ1-3, with 8 nucleotides matching TRBD1. Germline assignment: CDR1 SGHRS and CDR2 YFSETQ. CDR3 length equals 14 residues. V lost 4 bases and J lost 7; bases outside the gene matches: 7. CDR3 region: CASSERTGSNTIYF. CDR3 DNA sequence: TGCGCCAGCAGCGAAAGGACAGGGAGTAACACCATATATTTT.

This clone was counted only a few times. V is TRBV9 and J is TRBJ2-2, with TRBD1 identical over 7 bases. The CDR3 length is 14 residues. Germline V gene sequence: CDR1 SGDLS, CDR2 YYNGEE. V was pared by 0 bases and J by 9 bases, with 5 bases of the junction left unmatched. The CDR3 spells CASSVARTGWELFF. CDR3 bases: TGTGCCAGCAGCGTAGCCCGGACAGGTTGGGAGCTGTTTTTT.

This sequence joins TRBV7-9 and TRBJ2-5; D ambiguous. This CDR3 has 14 residues. Germline assignment: CDR1 SEHNR and CDR2 FQNEAQ (reference sequence). The germline V and J ends were trimmed by 2 bases and 2 bases, with 9 bases remaining between them. The CDR3 nucleotides read TGTGCCAGCAGCTTATCTTGGATTCAAGAGACCCAGTACTTC. As protein: CASSLSWIQETQYF.

This clone was counted between two and nine times. This rearrangement joins TRBV5-4 to TRBJ2-5; possible D gene TRBD1, 6 bases. Trimming removed 4 bases at V and 3 bases at J, with 13 bases between. The CDR3 covers 14 residues. Germline assignment: CDR1 SGHNT and CDR2 YYREEE (reference sequence). In DNA form, the CDR3 reads TGTGCCAGCAGCCGCAAAGGACAGAAAGAGACCCAGTACTTC. Translating it yields CASSRKGQKETQYF.

This clone was found a few times. The chain combines TRBV7-2 with TRBJ2-4, with D possibly matching TRBD1 (5 bases). Trimming stripped 4 bases from V and 5 bases from J, with 12 bases between. The CDR3 runs 14 residues. Germline CDR1 SGHTA, CDR2 FQGNSA. CDR3 nucleotides: TGTGCCAGCAGCTCCCTACAGGTGGAAAACATTCAGTACTTC. This encodes CASSSLQVENIQYF.

The J gene is TRBJ1-1, the V gene TRBV27; TRBD1 agrees at 9 bases. Per the germline V gene, CDR1 is MNHEY and CDR2 is SMNVEV (reference sequence). The CDR3 extends over 15 amino acids. Trimming at V came to 3 bases and at J to 3 bases, leaving 5 bases not matched to a gene. The CDR3 is CASSFSGTGHTEAFF. As DNA, the CDR3 is TGTGCCAGCAGTTTCTCCGGGACAGGGCACACTGAAGCTTTCTTT.

This clone was seen a handful of times. The chain links TRBV5-1 to TRBJ2-5; D is perhaps TRBD1 (5 bases). The CDR3 extends over 14 amino acids. CDR1 SGHRS and CDR2 YFSETQ come from the germline V gene. Trimming took 5 bases from V and 1 from J, leaving 12 bases between them. This CDR3 is CASRTTTAQETQYF. In nucleotides, the CDR3 is TGCGCCAGCAGAACCACGACAGCCCAAGAGACCCAGTACTTC.

A few counts support this clone. The chain combines TRBV28 with TRBJ2-7; D is possibly TRBD2 (6 bases). Trimming left V 6 bases short and J 4 bases short, with 13 bases between. The CDR3 runs to 13 residues. CDR1 MDHEN and CDR2 SYDVKM come from the germline V gene. Here the CDR3 reads CASSPGLPYEQYF. DNA of the CDR3: TGTGCCAGCAGCCCGGGACTCCCTTACGAGCAGTACTTC.

CDR3 protein: CASSYSGDLGGREQYF. CDR3 nucleotide sequence: TGTGCCAGCAGTTACAGTGGGGACTTGGGAGGCAGGGAGCAGTACTTC. The chain is built from TRBV6-5 and TRBJ2-7, with D possibly being TRBD2 (6 bases). Trimming cost V 2 bases and J 7 bases, with 21 bases left between them. The CDR3 runs to 16 residues. Per the germline V gene, CDR1 is MNHEY and CDR2 is SVGAGI.

This clone occurred a few times. The J gene is TRBJ2-1, the V gene TRBV25-1; TRBD1 matches 9 bases. V trimming: 7 bases; J trimming: 6 bases; junction bases outside the gene matches: 13. Germline V CDR1 and CDR2: MGHDK, SYGVNS. CDR3 length: 16 amino acids. CDR3 DNA: TGTGCCAGCACTCGGACCCTGGGACAGGGAACCAATGAGCAGTTCTTC. It is translated as CASTRTLGQGTNEQFF.

This clone was counted only a few times. The chain employs TRBV4-3 and TRBJ2-5; TRBD2 matches 14 bases. The CDR3 contains 16 residues. Germline CDR1 LGHNA, CDR2 YSLEER. V lost 4 bases to trimming and J lost 5 bases; unmatched junction nucleotides: 6. Here the CDR3 reads CASSRTGTSGSETQYF. In nucleotides, the CDR3 is TGCGCCAGCAGCCGCACCGGGACTAGCGGGAGTGAGACCCAGTACTTC.

The chain couples TRBV7-8 to TRBJ2-7; 10 positions match TRBD1. Germline trimming cut 3 bases from V and 5 bases from J; bases unmatched to any gene: 10. The CDR3 consists of 16 residues. Looked up from germline, CDR1 is SGHVS and CDR2 is FQNEAQ. The CDR3 DNA is TGTGCCAGCAGCTTTCTTCTGGGGACAGGGGCAAACGAGCAGTACTTC. This sequence encodes CASSFLLGTGANEQYF.

This clone was counted a few times. The chain uses TRBV25-1 and TRBJ2-5; D call uncertain. This CDR3 region has 14 residues. Trimming pared 4 bases from V and 2 bases from J, leaving 11 bases between. CDR1 is MGHDK, CDR2 SYGVNS, per germline. The DNA of the CDR3 is TGTGCCAGCAGTGCGAAAGAGTGGCAAGAGACCCAGTACTTC. This codes for CASSAKEWQETQYF. The full variable domain, with the rest looked up from reference TRBV25-1 and TRBJ2-5, is EADIYQTPRYLVIGTGKKITLECSQTMGHDKMYWYQQDPGMELHLIHYSYGVNSTEKGDLSSESTVSRIRTEHFPLTLESARPSHTSQYLCASSAKEWQETQYFGPGTRLLVL.

This chain links TRBV7-2 with TRBJ1-2; D ambiguous. This CDR3 is 14 amino acids long. Trimming took off 1 base at V and 1 base at J, with 7 bases between the two ends. The V gene's germline CDR1 is SGHTA and CDR2 FQGNSA. CDR3 DNA: TGTGCCAGCAGCTTAGACTGGCTTAACTATGGCTACACCTTC. Translation: CASSLDWLNYGYTF.